This T cell receptor beta chain was sequenced in a study of beta chain features in type 1 diabetes. Study information: All of the samples together had 107,917,701 sorted cells examined. Regarding the study as a whole: Shorter templates might be favored by PCR, and equally so in patients and in controls. In all four CD4+ subsets, TCRB CDR3 length was significantly, moderately reduced in type 1 diabetes.

V was pared by 8 bases and J by 2 bases, with 11 bases between. Germline V gene lookup returns CDR1 KGHSH and CDR2 LQKENI. This CDR3 is 13 amino acids long. Expressed TCRB transcripts were sequenced after all isolated RNA was converted to cDNA. Sequenced by immunoSEQ multiplex PCR; TCRdb stores in-frame clones only, minus some. This table has some 360,000 clones, less than 20% appearing once. CD45RO/CCR7/CD25/CD127/CD95/CD27 staining was used to isolate CD4+ naive, central memory, regulatory and stem cell-like memory cells by sorting. This clone was observed a handful of times. No antigen is known for it.

This TCR was recovered from a woman aged 18-30 years in good health. The source material was naive CD4+ T cells from blood. The chain employs TRBV18 and TRBJ2-3; D is possibly TRBD2 (6 bases). CDR3: CASDGGLTDTQYF. The CDR3 region has the DNA TGTGCCAGCGACGGGGGACTCACAGATACGCAGTATTTT. The complete variable domain, with remaining parts taken from reference TRBV18 and TRBJ2-3, reads NAGVMQNPRHLVRRRGQEARLRCSPMKGHSHVYWYRQLPEEGLKFMVYLQKENIIDESGMPKERFSAEFPKEGPSILRIQQVVRGDSAAYFCASDGGLTDTQYFGPGTRLTVL.